A selection of T cell receptor beta chains follows, all from one sample in a study of response to subunit inactivated influenza vaccine. TCRdb recomputed calls from the RT-PCR reads with MiXCR, one row per CDR3 protein. The repertoire holds roughly 540,000 distinct CDR3 sequences, with around a quarter as singletons. A further study also used this sample, focusing on T cells expressing NK-cell markers.

The sequencing used CD4+ T cells sorted from PBMCs, collected approximately 12 days after vaccination. These receptors were obtained from a man aged 45 to 65 who received an inactivated influenza vaccine. Each CDR3 is given with its conserved first and last residue. Each record gives: D gene, V gene, J gene, clone size, CDR3 protein, CDR3 DNA. D genes are given only for firm matches. Only some rows state a clone size, as once, few, many or a class for expanded clones.

-	TRBV5-5	TRBJ2-7	-	CASSLVVQAPSYEQYF	TGTGCCAGCAGCTTGGTCGTACAGGCTCCCTCCTACGAGCAGTACTTC
-	TRBV29-1	TRBJ2-7	few	CSVGGGQIYEQYF	TGCAGCGTTGGGGGCGGACAGATCTACGAGCAGTACTTC
-	TRBV10-3	TRBJ2-1	-	CAISAGPTGDEQFF	TGTGCCATCAGTGCGGGGCCCACAGGCGATGAGCAGTTCTTC
-	TRBV6-1	TRBJ2-7	-	CASSLLLYSGNYEQYF	TGTGCCAGCAGCCTACTACTATATTCGGGGAACTACGAGCAGTACTTC
-	TRBV11-2	TRBJ2-2	-	CASRVSPVRRGANTGELFF	TGTGCCAGCAGAGTAAGTCCAGTCCGCCGGGGTGCGAACACCGGGGAGCTGTTTTTT
TRBD1	TRBV6-2/TRBV6-3	TRBJ1-5	many	CARWTGANQPQHF	TGTGCCAGGTGGACAGGGGCAAATCAGCCCCAGCATTTT
TRBD1	TRBV5-1	TRBJ1-1	-	CASSQAYRGGNTEAFF	TGCGCCAGCAGCCAGGCTTACAGGGGGGGGAACACTGAAGCTTTCTTT
-	TRBV7-9	TRBJ1-1	few	CASSLARGGEAFF	TGTGCCAGCAGCTTAGCGCGGGGGGGTGAAGCTTTCTTT
-	TRBV3-1	TRBJ2-2	-	CASSHRALDTGELFF	TGTGCCAGCAGCCACAGGGCCTTGGACACCGGGGAGCTGTTTTTT
TRBD1	TRBV4-1	TRBJ1-5	many	CASTRVRGPNQPQHF	TGCGCCAGCACCCGAGTGAGGGGGCCCAATCAGCCCCAGCATTTT
TRBD1	TRBV20-1	TRBJ2-7	-	CSARPDRGNVYEQYF	TGCAGTGCGCGCCCTGACAGGGGGAACGTCTACGAGCAGTACTTC
-	TRBV9	TRBJ2-2	few	CASSGRDSRTGELFF	TGTGCCAGCAGCGGCCGAGACAGTCGTACCGGGGAGCTGTTTTTT
-	TRBV20-1	TRBJ1-1	-	CSATRQGNTEAFF	TGCAGTGCTACCAGACAAGGGAACACTGAAGCTTTCTTT
-	TRBV3-1	TRBJ2-2	-	CASSQGTLKNTGELFF	TGTGCCAGCAGCCAAGGGACACTAAAGAACACCGGGGAGCTGTTTTTT
-	TRBV18	TRBJ2-1	-	CASSPPGDRNNEQFF	TGTGCCAGCTCACCACCGGGGGATCGGAACAATGAGCAGTTCTTC
-	TRBV4-2	TRBJ1-1	-	CASSQEVTKDTEAFF	TGTGCCAGCAGCCAAGAAGTCACCAAGGACACTGAAGCTTTCTTT
TRBD1	TRBV9	TRBJ2-1	few	CASSRDRGGNEQFF	TGTGCCAGCAGCAGGGACAGGGGTGGTAATGAGCAGTTCTTC
-	TRBV12-3/TRBV12-4	TRBJ2-7	-	CASSLDLPYEQYF	TGTGCCAGCAGTTTAGACCTGCCCTACGAGCAGTACTTC
TRBD1	TRBV12-3/TRBV12-4	TRBJ1-2	few	CASSRPGTGTGYTF	TGTGCCAGCAGTCGTCCCGGGACAGGGACTGGCTACACCTTC
-	TRBV20-1	TRBJ1-1	few	CSGTVNTEAFF	TGCAGTGGAACAGTGAACACTGAAGCTTTCTTT
-	TRBV3-1	TRBJ2-3	few	CASSQYDTDTQYF	TGTGCCAGCAGCCAATACGACACAGATACGCAGTATTTT
-	TRBV5-1	TRBJ2-6	-	CASSPEGSGANVLTF	TGCGCCAGCAGCCCGGAAGGGTCTGGGGCCAACGTCCTGACTTTC
TRBD2	TRBV20-1	TRBJ2-1	-	CSARVAGEYNEQFF	TGCAGTGCTAGGGTAGCGGGGGAATACAATGAGCAGTTCTTC
-	TRBV5-1	TRBJ2-5	-	CASSLATTQETQYF	TGCGCCAGCAGCTTGGCGACAACACAAGAGACCCAGTACTTC
TRBD1	TRBV5-1	TRBJ2-1	few	CASSILDRDRREQFF	TGCGCCAGCAGCATCCTCGACCGGGACAGGAGAGAGCAGTTCTTC
-	TRBV20-1	TRBJ1-2	-	CSASTGSNGYTF	TGCAGTGCCTCGACAGGATCGAATGGCTACACCTTC
-	TRBV29-1	TRBJ2-5	few	CSVEESGKQETQYF	TGCAGCGTTGAAGAATCAGGGAAACAAGAGACCCAGTACTTC
-	TRBV3-1	TRBJ1-1	few	CASSEMGNTEAFF	TGTGCCAGCAGCGAAATGGGAAACACTGAAGCTTTCTTT
-	TRBV5-6	TRBJ2-7	-	CASTPRQEPYEQYF	TGTGCCAGCACTCCTAGACAGGAGCCCTACGAGCAGTACTTC
-	TRBV7-2	TRBJ1-4	-	CASSYGRGEKLFF	TGTGCCAGCAGCTACGGGAGGGGTGAAAAACTGTTTTTT
-	TRBV2	TRBJ1-4	-	CASKRAINEKLFF	TGTGCCAGCAAAAGGGCGATCAATGAAAAACTGTTTTTT
-	TRBV5-1	TRBJ1-1	-	CASSIRAGKNTEAFF	TGCGCCAGCAGTATAAGGGCTGGTAAAAACACTGAAGCTTTCTTT
-	TRBV4-3	TRBJ2-6	-	CASSQDQFSGANVLTF	TGCGCCAGCAGCCAAGACCAGTTCTCTGGGGCCAACGTCCTGACTTTC
TRBD2	TRBV9	TRBJ2-1	few	CASSLGTNEGEQFF	TGTGCCAGCAGCCTCGGGACTAACGAGGGTGAGCAGTTCTTC